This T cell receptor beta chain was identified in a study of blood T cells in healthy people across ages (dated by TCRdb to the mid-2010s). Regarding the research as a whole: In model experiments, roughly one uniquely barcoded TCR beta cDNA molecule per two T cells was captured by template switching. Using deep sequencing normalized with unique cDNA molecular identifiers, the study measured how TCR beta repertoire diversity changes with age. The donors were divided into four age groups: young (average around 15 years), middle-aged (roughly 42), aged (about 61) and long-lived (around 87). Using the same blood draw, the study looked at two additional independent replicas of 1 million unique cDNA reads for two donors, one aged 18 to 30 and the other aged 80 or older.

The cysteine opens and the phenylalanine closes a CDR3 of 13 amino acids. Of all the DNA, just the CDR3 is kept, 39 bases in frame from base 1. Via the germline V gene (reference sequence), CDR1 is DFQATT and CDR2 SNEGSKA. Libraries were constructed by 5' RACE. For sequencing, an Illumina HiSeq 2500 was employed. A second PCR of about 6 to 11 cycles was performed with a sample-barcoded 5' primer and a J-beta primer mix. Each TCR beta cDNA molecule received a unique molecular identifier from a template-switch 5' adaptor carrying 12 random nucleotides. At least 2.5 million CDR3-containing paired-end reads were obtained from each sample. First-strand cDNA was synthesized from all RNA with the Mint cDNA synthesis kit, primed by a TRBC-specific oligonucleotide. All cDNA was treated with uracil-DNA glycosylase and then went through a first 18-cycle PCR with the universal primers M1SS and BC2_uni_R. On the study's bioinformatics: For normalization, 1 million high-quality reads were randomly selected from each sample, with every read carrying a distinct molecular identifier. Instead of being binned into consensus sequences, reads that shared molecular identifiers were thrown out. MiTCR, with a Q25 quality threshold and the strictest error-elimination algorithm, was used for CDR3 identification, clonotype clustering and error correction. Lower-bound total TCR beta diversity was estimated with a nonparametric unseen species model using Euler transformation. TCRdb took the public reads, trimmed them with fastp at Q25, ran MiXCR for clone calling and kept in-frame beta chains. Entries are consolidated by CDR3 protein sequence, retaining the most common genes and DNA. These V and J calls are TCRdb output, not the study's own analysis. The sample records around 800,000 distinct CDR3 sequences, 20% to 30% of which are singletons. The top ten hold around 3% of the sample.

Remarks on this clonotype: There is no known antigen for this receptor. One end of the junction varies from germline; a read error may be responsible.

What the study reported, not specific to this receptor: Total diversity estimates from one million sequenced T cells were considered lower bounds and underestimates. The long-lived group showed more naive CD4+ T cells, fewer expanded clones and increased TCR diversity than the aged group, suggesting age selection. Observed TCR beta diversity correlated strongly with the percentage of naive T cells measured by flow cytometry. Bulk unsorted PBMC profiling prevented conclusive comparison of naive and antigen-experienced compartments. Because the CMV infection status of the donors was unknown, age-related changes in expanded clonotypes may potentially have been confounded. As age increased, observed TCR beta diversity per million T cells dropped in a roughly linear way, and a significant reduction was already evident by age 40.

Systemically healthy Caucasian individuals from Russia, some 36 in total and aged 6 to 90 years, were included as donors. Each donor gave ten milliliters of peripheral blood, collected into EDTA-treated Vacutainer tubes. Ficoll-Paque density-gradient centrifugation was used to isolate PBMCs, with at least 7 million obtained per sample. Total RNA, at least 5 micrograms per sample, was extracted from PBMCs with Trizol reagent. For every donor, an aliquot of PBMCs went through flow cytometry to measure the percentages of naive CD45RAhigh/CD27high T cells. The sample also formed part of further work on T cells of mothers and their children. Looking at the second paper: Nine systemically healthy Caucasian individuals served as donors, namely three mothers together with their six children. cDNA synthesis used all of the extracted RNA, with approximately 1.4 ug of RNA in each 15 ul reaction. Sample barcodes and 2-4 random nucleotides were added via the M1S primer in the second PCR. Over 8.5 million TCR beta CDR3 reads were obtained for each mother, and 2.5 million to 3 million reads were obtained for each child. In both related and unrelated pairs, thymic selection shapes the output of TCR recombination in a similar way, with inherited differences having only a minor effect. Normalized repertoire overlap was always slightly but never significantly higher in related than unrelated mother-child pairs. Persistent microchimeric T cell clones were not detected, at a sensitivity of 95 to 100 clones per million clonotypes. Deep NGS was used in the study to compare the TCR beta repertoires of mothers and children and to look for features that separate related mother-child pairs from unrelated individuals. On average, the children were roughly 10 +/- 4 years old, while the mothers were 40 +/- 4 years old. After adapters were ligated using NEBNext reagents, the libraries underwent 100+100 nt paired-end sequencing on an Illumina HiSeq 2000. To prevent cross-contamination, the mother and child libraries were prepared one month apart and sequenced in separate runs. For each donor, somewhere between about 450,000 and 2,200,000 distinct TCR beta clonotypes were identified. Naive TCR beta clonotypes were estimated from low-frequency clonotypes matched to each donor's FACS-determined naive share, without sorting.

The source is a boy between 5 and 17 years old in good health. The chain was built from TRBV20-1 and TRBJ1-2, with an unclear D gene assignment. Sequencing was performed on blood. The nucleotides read TGCAGTGTTAGATTGGCAAGGCTGGAAGGCTACACCTTC. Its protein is CSVRLARLEGYTF.